A single sample gave rise to the 2 T cell receptor beta chains below, sequenced in a study of blood T cell repertoires in COVID-19. Clones were sequenced by immunoSEQ multiplex PCR, and TCRdb holds only the in-frame ones, with some missing. Seen here are approximately 160,000 clones, approximately 91% observed once, and the top ten hold 0.5% to 0.65%. Material for sequencing was peripheral blood. All receptors derive from a man aged 50-60 years with acute or convalescent COVID-19.

This chain joins TRBV6-5 and TRBJ1-1; 7 nucleotides agree with TRBD1. The germline gives CDR1 MNHEY, CDR2 SVGAGI. The CDR3 sequence is 15 residues long. J gave up 3 bases and V 4 bases, and 8 bases lay outside the gene matches. The CDR3 DNA reads as TGTGCCAGCAGTTGGGGACAGCGAGGGGACACTGAAGCTTTCTTT. Translating it yields CASSWGQRGDTEAFF.

The V call is TRBV28, the J call TRBJ2-4, with a possible D match to TRBD1 (6 bases). The CDR3 length is 15 residues. Germline V lookup: CDR1 MDHEN, CDR2 SYDVKM. Trimming cost V 2 bases and J 3 bases, with 11 bases left between them. CDR3: CASSLPGQIKNIQYF. CDR3 DNA: TGTGCCAGCAGTTTACCCGGACAGATCAAAAACATTCAGTACTTC.